These 24 T cell receptor beta chains share one sample of origin, sequenced in a study of blood T cell repertoires in COVID-19. Only in-frame clones appear in the TCRdb table, and some are missing; sequencing was by immunoSEQ multiplex PCR. The sample lists roughly 200,000 clones, approximately 85% occurring once. Sequenced sample: PBMCs or T cells enriched from blood (not recorded which). These receptor sequences come from a man aged 35 to 55 who had recovered from COVID-19.

The rearrangement uses TRBV2 and TRBJ1-2; D is uncertain. Germline CDR1 SNHLY, CDR2 FYNNEI. The CDR3 covers 13 residues. Trimming stripped 6 bases from V and 4 bases from J, with 12 bases between. The CDR3: CASRKAQTYGYTF. Here the CDR3 DNA reads TGTGCCAGCAGGAAAGCGCAAACCTATGGCTACACCTTC.

The chain couples TRBV5-1 to TRBJ1-1, with D perhaps TRBD1 (6 bases). The CDR3 has 15 amino acids. V lost 5 bases and J 6 bases, leaving 20 bases between the germline ends. Germline lookup yields CDR1 SGHRS and CDR2 YFSETQ. This chain's CDR3 is CASRQLSGEGAEAFF. In DNA form, the CDR3 reads TGCGCCAGCAGGCAGCTTTCAGGGGAAGGAGCTGAAGCTTTCTTT.

This sequence joins TRBV5-1 and TRBJ1-1; 10 nucleotides align to TRBD1. The V segment lost 0 bases and the J segment 4 bases; nucleotides outside the gene matches: 12. This CDR3 has 18 residues. Germline V lookup: CDR1 SGHRS, CDR2 YFSETQ. The chain's CDR3 is CASSLARGTGVVVTEAFF. The CDR3 region has the DNA TGCGCCAGCAGCTTGGCCCGTGGGACAGGGGTTGTTGTCACTGAAGCTTTCTTT.

This chain joins TRBV2 and TRBJ2-5, with D unclear. The V and J ends lost 10 bases and 5 bases respectively, with 5 bases between them. Germline CDR1 SNHLY, CDR2 FYNNEI. This CDR3 comprises 9 residues. The CDR3 is CATQETQYF. The CDR3 DNA reads as TGTGCCACCCAGGAGACCCAGTACTTC.

This clone was observed a few times. V is TRBV27 and J is TRBJ2-7, with TRBD2 identical over 13 bases. This CDR3 region has 15 residues. Germline assignment: CDR1 MNHEY and CDR2 SMNVEV (reference sequence). V shed 5 bases, J shed 6 bases, and the junction held 7 bases outside the gene matches. The DNA for the CDR3 is TGTGCCAGCAGTAAAGGACTAGCGGGAGTTTCCGAGCAGTACTTC. Its translation is CASSKGLAGVSEQYF.

The chain employs TRBV4-1 and TRBJ2-3, with D perhaps matching TRBD1 (6 bases). The germline V and J ends were trimmed by 8 bases and 6 bases, with 18 bases remaining between them. Germline V gene data show CDR1 as MGHRA and CDR2 as YSYEKL. This CDR3 comprises 14 residues. This CDR3 reads CASCPRWGRDTQYF. The CDR3 DNA is TGCGCCAGCTGCCCCCGGTGGGGGCGGGATACGCAGTATTTT.

The chain has TRBV12-5 and TRBJ1-5; 10 bases fit TRBD1. Germline V gene sequence: CDR1 LGHNT, CDR2 FRNRAP. V lost 6 bases to trimming and J lost 9 bases; unmatched junction nucleotides: 20. CDR3 size: 18 residues. CDR3 region: CASGPGTGDDFPHRPQHF. CDR3 sequence (DNA): TGTGCTAGTGGCCCCGGGACAGGGGACGATTTCCCCCACCGGCCCCAGCATTTT. The whole variable domain, remainder taken from reference TRBV12-5 and TRBJ1-5, is DARVTQTPRHKVTEMGQEVTMRCQPILGHNTVFWYRQTMMQGLELLAYFRNRAPLDDSGMPKDRFSAEMPDATLATLKIQPSEPRDSAVYFCASGPGTGDDFPHRPQHFGDGTRLSIL.

The chain carries TRBV29-1 and TRBJ1-1; tentatively, D is TRBD1 (6 bases). V lost 3 bases and J 0 bases, leaving 11 bases between the germline ends. The germline gives CDR1 SQVTM, CDR2 ANQGSEA. The CDR3 length is 14 residues. The CDR3 DNA reads as TGCAGCGTTGACAGGGGCCTTATGAACACTGAAGCTTTCTTT. It codes for CSVDRGLMNTEAFF.

This clone was seen a handful of times. The CDR3 reads CASSPALTGSYEQYF. Here the CDR3 DNA reads TGTGCCAGCAGCCCAGCCCTCACAGGGAGCTACGAGCAGTACTTC. The chain combines TRBV14 with TRBJ2-7; D possibly corresponds to TRBD1 (6 bases). The CDR3 is 15 amino acids. Germline loops: CDR1 SGHDN, CDR2 FVKESK. The germline V and J ends were trimmed by 4 bases and 3 bases, with 16 bases remaining between them.

The gene calls are TRBV11-3 and TRBJ2-2; 9 bases are a match to TRBD1. This CDR3 contains 14 residues. Germline values: CDR1 SGHNT, CDR2 YENEEA. Unmatched junction bases numbered 4, after V lost 7 bases and J lost 4 bases. Written as DNA, the CDR3 is TGTGCCAGCACCAGGACAGGGGCCACCGGGGAGCTGTTTTTT. Residues: CASTRTGATGELFF.

The chain uses TRBV21-1 and TRBJ1-2; the DNA was not compared with TRBD1, the D call given in the table. TRBV21-1 is annotated as a pseudogene. The CDR3 has 15 amino acids. CDR3 in DNA: TGTGCCAGCAGCAACTCCAGGATAAAGAACTATGGCTACACCTTC. Amino acid sequence: CASSNSRIKNYGYTF.

V is TRBV28 and J is TRBJ1-5; unclear D gene. V was shortened by 7 bases and J by 2 bases, with 12 bases between the two germline ends. The length of the CDR3 is 14 residues. The V gene's germline CDR1 is MDHEN and CDR2 SYDVKM. The CDR3 bases are TGTGCCAGCAAGGTCAGGAAAGGCAATCAGCCCCAGCATTTT. Translating gives CASKVRKGNQPQHF.

The chain uses TRBV10-3 and TRBJ1-1, with D possibly matching TRBD1 (5 bases). V gave up 4 bases and J gave up 0 bases, with 18 bases separating them. CDR3 length: 17 amino acids. Germline V gives CDR1 ENHRY, CDR2 SYGVKD. In DNA form, the CDR3 reads TGTGCCATCAGTGGGAGATGGGTGGGGGGGATGAACACTGAAGCTTTCTTT. It specifies CAISGRWVGGMNTEAFF.

In its sample, this clone was seen a few times. The chain has TRBV2 and TRBJ2-7; 7 positions agree with TRBD1. The CDR3 is 12 residues long. Trimming at V came to 7 bases and at J to 3 bases, leaving 3 bases not matched to a gene. CDR1 SNHLY and CDR2 FYNNEI come from the germline V gene. The CDR3 sequence is CASKGAYYEQYF. The CDR3 nucleotides read TGTGCCAGCAAGGGGGCCTACTACGAGCAGTACTTC.

The chain combines TRBV9 with TRBJ2-2, with a weak D call TRBD2 (7 bases). V gave up 4 bases and J gave up 4 bases, with 17 bases separating them. This CDR3 region has 16 residues. Germline values: CDR1 SGDLS, CDR2 YYNGEE. The DNA of the CDR3 is TGTGCCAGCAGCCCTAGTGTAGGGGGGGGCACCGGGGAGCTGTTTTTT. Protein: CASSPSVGGGTGELFF.

The chain recombines TRBV5-8 with TRBJ1-3; possibly TRBD1 for D (5 bases). Germline CDR1 reads SGHTS; CDR2 reads YDEGEE. The CDR3 runs to 16 residues. V was clipped by 6 bases and J by 0 bases, with 16 bases between them. The CDR3 here is CASTRRVSVSGNTIYF. The DNA for the CDR3 is TGTGCCAGCACTCGCAGGGTGTCGGTCTCTGGAAACACCATATATTTT.

The chain carries TRBV27 and TRBJ1-2; 11 bases are shared with TRBD1. This CDR3 has 17 amino acids. From germline, CDR1 is MNHEY and CDR2 SMNVEV (reference sequence). V lost 5 bases, J lost 0 bases, and 8 bases stayed unmatched. The CDR3 region has the DNA TGTGCCAGCAGTCCCGGACAGGGGGCGGTAACTAACTATGGCTACACCTTC. Protein sequence: CASSPGQGAVTNYGYTF.

The V and J genes are TRBV5-1 and TRBJ2-1, with TRBD2 identical over 10 bases. Unmatched junction bases numbered 4, after V lost 5 bases and J lost 5 bases. This CDR3 is 14 amino acids long. The germline gives CDR1 SGHRS, CDR2 YFSETQ. In DNA form, the CDR3 reads TGCGCCAGCAGGTTACTAGCGGGGAACAATGAGCAGTTCTTC. Protein: CASRLLAGNNEQFF.

The chain links TRBV28 to TRBJ1-1; no definite D call. CDR1 and CDR2 (germline): MDHEN, SYDVKM. V shed 1 base and J shed 8 bases, with 14 bases lying between them. The CDR3 spans 14 residues. This chain's CDR3 is CASSLLFGFGEAFF. Here the CDR3 DNA reads TGTGCCAGCAGTTTATTATTCGGGTTCGGAGAAGCTTTCTTT.

This clone was seen just once. This sequence joins TRBV27 and TRBJ2-1; 8 bases line up with TRBD2. The CDR3 length is 15 residues. Trimming took 6 bases from V and 6 from J; bases not matched to a gene: 10. CDR1 MNHEY and CDR2 SMNVEV come from the germline V gene (reference sequence). The CDR3 sequence: CASSLPAGGVNEQFF. The CDR3 DNA follows: TGTGCCAGCAGCCTCCCCGCGGGAGGAGTCAATGAGCAGTTCTTC.

V is TRBV25-1 and J is TRBJ1-6; D not certain. The CDR3 has 14 amino acids. V lost 8 bases, J lost 7 bases, and 15 bases lay in between. In germline, CDR1 is MGHDK, CDR2 SYGVNS. In DNA form, the CDR3 reads TGTGCCAGCTCAGGTGCCGAGCGGAATTCACCCCTCCACTTT. Translating it yields CASSGAERNSPLHF.

The chain has TRBV28 and TRBJ1-1; unclear D gene. CDR1 is MDHEN and CDR2 is SYDVKM in the germline V gene. The CDR3 length is 14 residues. V was trimmed by 2 bases and J by 2 bases, leaving 9 bases between them. CDR3 bases: TGTGCCAGCAGTTTAATCACAGCCAACACTGAAGCTTTCTTT. Its protein product is CASSLITANTEAFF.

V is TRBV1 and J is TRBJ2-2; TRBD2 reflects the table's D call only, with no check against the DNA. TRBV1 is flagged as a pseudogene. There are 17 residues in the CDR3. The CDR3 spells CTSSQGDSAGALRELFF. The CDR3 DNA sequence: TGCACCAGCAGCCAGGGCGACTCAGCGGGAGCTTTACGGGAGCTGTTTTTT.

By share of the sample, this clone is medium-sized. The rearrangement links TRBV6-4 to TRBJ2-1, with 10 bases fitting TRBD2. The V gene's germline CDR1 is MRHNA and CDR2 SNTAGT. The trim removed 6 bases at V and 5 bases at J, leaving 7 bases unmatched. This CDR3 contains 15 residues. The CDR3 loop reads CASSYLAGENNEQFF. The CDR3 nucleotides are TGTGCCAGCAGCTATCTAGCGGGAGAAAACAATGAGCAGTTCTTC.